This T cell receptor (beta chain) is from a study of naive and memory T cell subsets. Whole-study findings and limits: Over 90% of naive TCR sequences appeared only once, unlike memory subsets.

Many counts were recorded for this clonotype. Its antigen is not identified. Both TRBC1 and TRBC2 were covered by a beta constant-region primer of two equimolar oligonucleotides. Four rounds of PCR amplified the ligated cDNA using nested alpha and beta constant-region primers plus SP2. TCRdb analysed the UMI-ligation and nested PCR reads with MiXCR anew, one entry per CDR3 protein. The sample has about 85,000 distinct CDR3 sequences, about 12% seen once; the top ten hold around 0.9%. CDR1 is SGHRS, CDR2 YFSETQ, per germline. The CDR3 extends over 14 amino acids. Trimming shortened V by 6 bases and J by 7 bases, and 17 bases separated the two germline ends.

The chain links TRBV5-1 to TRBJ2-1, with D possibly matching TRBD2 (6 bases). Sequencing was done on a sample of central memory CD4+ T cells from blood. The source is a human donor in good health. For the CDR3, the DNA is TGCGCCAGCAACGAGGGAGGAGTTGAGAATGAGCAGTTCTTC. This sequence encodes CASNEGGVENEQFF.